Included here is one TCR beta chain sequence, with context. Its specificity is unknown. TCRdb keeps only in-frame clones here, not all; method: immunoSEQ multiplex PCR. The top ten hold under 2% of the sample, which has about 43,000 clones, approximately 94% seen once. This entry comes from a study of T cells in tuberculosis. Study-wide points: Active tuberculosis cases were adults; controls were adolescents. Shorter CDR3-alpha in active tuberculosis partly drove smaller distances.

The sequence derives from a donor aged 10 to 29 with latent tuberculosis or without tuberculosis infection. Some clones in this sample may be carry-over from other donors' samples. The source material was PBMCs.

The CDR3 loop is CASSPTSTDTQYF. CDR3 nucleotide sequence: TGCGCCAGCAGTCCTACTAGCACAGATACGCAGTATTTT. The gene calls are TRBV10-1 and TRBJ2-3; D is unclear. Trimming stripped 5 bases from V and 0 bases from J, with 6 bases between. The CDR3 is 13 residues long. Per germline, CDR1 WNHNN and CDR2 SYGVQD (reference sequence).